Listed below are T cell receptor beta chains from one sample, sequenced in a study of T cell responses to AZD1222 COVID-19 vaccine. Assay used: immunoSEQ multiplex PCR; TCRdb lists only in-frame clones, some missing. The sample includes 65,000 to 70,000 clones, around four fifths of them seen just once. The material was peripheral blood, obtained 28 days after the second AZD1222 dose. The source of these receptors is an adult who received the AZD1222 COVID-19 vaccine. Each CDR3 is given with its conserved first and last residue. The D gene is left open where the match is weak. Size is stated for part of the rows, as once, few or many counts, or as a class when the clone is expanded.

cdr3_nt cdr3_aa v_call d_call j_call clone_size
TGTGCCAGCAGTCGGGGGACTAGCGGCACAGATACGCAGTATTTT CASSRGTSGTDTQYF TRBV6-6 TRBD2 TRBJ2-3 -
TGTGCCAGCAGCTCCGGAGGGGGGGACCAAGAGACCCAGTACTTC CASSSGGGDQETQYF TRBV7-3 - TRBJ2-5 once
TGCAGCGTTGGCCTAATCGGCGGGAACACTGAAGCTTTCTTT CSVGLIGGNTEAFF TRBV29-1 - TRBJ1-1 once
TGTGCCAGCAGCCTAGCGGGAGGAACCGGGGCCAACGTCCTGACTTTC CASSLAGGTGANVLTF TRBV3-1/TRBV3-2 TRBD2 TRBJ2-6 -
TGTGCCAGTAGTATGGGAGGCAGGAGTCCCAACGTCCTGACTTTC CASSMGGRSPNVLTF TRBV19 - TRBJ2-6 -
TGCGCCAGCAGTGGTCAGGGGAATGGCGAGCAGTTCTTC CASSGQGNGEQFF TRBV5-1 - TRBJ2-1 once
TGCGCCAGCAGCCAAGAGTCAGATTATGGCTACACCTTC CASSQESDYGYTF TRBV4-1 - TRBJ1-2 -
TGTGCCAGCAGTCCTGGCCTTTCTTACTCCTACGAGCAGTACTTC CASSPGLSYSYEQYF TRBV6-5 - TRBJ2-7 few
TGTGCCAGCAGTTACGGGACAGTAAAAAACATTCAGTACTTC CASSYGTVKNIQYF TRBV28 TRBD1 TRBJ2-4 -
TGTGCCAGCACAACTGACTCGGGAGGTAATGAAAAACTGTTTTTT CASTTDSGGNEKLFF TRBV3-1/TRBV3-2 - TRBJ1-4 few
TGTGCCAGCAGCCCGGGACCTAACTATGGCTACACCTTC CASSPGPNYGYTF TRBV11-2 - TRBJ1-2 few
TGTGCCAGCAGGAGGACTAGCGGGACCAGCTCCTACGAGCAGTACTTC CASRRTSGTSSYEQYF TRBV2 TRBD2 TRBJ2-7 -
TGTGCCAGCAGTTTTAGGGGGGATACGCAGTATTTT CASSFRGDTQYF TRBV12-3/TRBV12-4 - TRBJ2-3 -
TGTGCCAGTAGTGTAAACTTGAGGGATATGAACACTGAAGCTTTCTTT CASSVNLRDMNTEAFF TRBV19 - TRBJ1-1 once
TGTGCCAGTAGTACATTGGGACAGGGCACAGATACGCAGTATTTT CASSTLGQGTDTQYF TRBV19 TRBD1 TRBJ2-3 -
TGTGCCAGCAGCTTAGATCGCAACAATGAGCAGTTCTTC CASSLDRNNEQFF TRBV7-2 - TRBJ2-1 -
TGTGCCAGCGAAACAGCATTTAGCACAGATACGCAGTATTTT CASETAFSTDTQYF TRBV5-4 - TRBJ2-3 -
TGTGCCAGCAGCTTAAATCAGGATGCTTCACCCCTCCACTTT CASSLNQDASPLHF TRBV7-9 - TRBJ1-6 -
TGTGCCAGCAGAAAGGGGCGGGAAAGCACTGAAGCTTTCTTT CASRKGRESTEAFF TRBV11-3 - TRBJ1-1 -
TGTGCCAGCAGTTTAGCAGGGACCCAGTACTTC CASSLAGTQYF TRBV12-3/TRBV12-4 - TRBJ2-5 -
TGTGCCAGTAGTGCCAGGGGTTCTCCCCTCCACTTT CASSARGSPLHF TRBV19 - TRBJ1-6 -
TGTGCCAGCAGCTCGGGACTAACCACCGGGGAGCTGTTTTTT CASSSGLTTGELFF TRBV5-4 TRBD2 TRBJ2-2 -
TGTGCCAGCAGCTTACCAGACAGTATGATAAAAGAGACCCAGTACTTC CASSLPDSMIKETQYF TRBV5-6 - TRBJ2-5 once
TGTGCCAGCAGCCAGATGACAGGGGTCCGTGGCTACACCTTC CASSQMTGVRGYTF TRBV5-6 TRBD1 TRBJ1-2 -
TGTGCCAGCAACCGACAGGGGGCCGGGATCCATGAGCAGTTCTTC CASNRQGAGIHEQFF TRBV6-5 TRBD1 TRBJ2-1 -
TGTGCCAGCAGCTTAGATACAGATCGCTATGGCTACACCTTC CASSLDTDRYGYTF TRBV7-9 - TRBJ1-2 -